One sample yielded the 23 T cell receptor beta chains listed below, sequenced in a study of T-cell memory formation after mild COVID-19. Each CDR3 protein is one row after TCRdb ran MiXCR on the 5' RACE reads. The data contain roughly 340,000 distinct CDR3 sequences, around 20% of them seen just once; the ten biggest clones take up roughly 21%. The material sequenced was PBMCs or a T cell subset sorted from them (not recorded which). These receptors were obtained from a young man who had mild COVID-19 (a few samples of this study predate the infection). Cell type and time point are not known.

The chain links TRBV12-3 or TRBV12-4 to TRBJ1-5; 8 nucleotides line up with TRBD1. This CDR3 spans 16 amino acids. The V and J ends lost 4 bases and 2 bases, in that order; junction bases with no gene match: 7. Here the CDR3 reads CASSSRDRWGNQPQHF. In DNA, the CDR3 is TGTGCCAGCAGTTCTCGGGACAGGTGGGGCAATCAGCCCCAGCATTTT.

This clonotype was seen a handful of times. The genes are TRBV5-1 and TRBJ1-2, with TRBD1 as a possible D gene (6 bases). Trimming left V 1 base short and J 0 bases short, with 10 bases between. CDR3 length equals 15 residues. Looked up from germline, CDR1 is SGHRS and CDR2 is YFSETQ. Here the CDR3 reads CASSLTQGTNYGYTF. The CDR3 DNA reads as TGCGCCAGCAGCTTGACTCAGGGGACTAACTATGGCTACACCTTC. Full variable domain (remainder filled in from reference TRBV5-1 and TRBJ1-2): KAGVTQTPRYLIKTRGQQVTLSCSPISGHRSVSWYQQTPGQGLQFLFEYFSETQRNKGNFPGRFSGRQFSNSRSEMNVSTLELGDSALYLCASSLTQGTNYGYTFGSGTRLTVV.

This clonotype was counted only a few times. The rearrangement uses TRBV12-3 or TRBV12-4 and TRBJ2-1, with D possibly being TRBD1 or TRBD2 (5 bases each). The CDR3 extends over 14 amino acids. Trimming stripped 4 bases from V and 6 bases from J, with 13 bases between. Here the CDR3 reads CASSSRGYSNEQFF. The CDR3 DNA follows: TGTGCCAGCAGTTCTCGGGGCTACAGCAATGAGCAGTTCTTC.

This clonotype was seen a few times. The CDR3 DNA follows: TGCGCCAGCAGCTTGGAGGGTAGTGGGGCCAACGTCCTGACTTTC. Amino acid sequence: CASSLEGSGANVLTF. V and J are TRBV5-1 and TRBJ2-6; D gene uncertain. The CDR3 extends over 15 amino acids. CDR1 SGHRS and CDR2 YFSETQ come from the germline V gene. With 0 bases removed from V and 3 bases from J, the gap between germline ends came to 7 bases.

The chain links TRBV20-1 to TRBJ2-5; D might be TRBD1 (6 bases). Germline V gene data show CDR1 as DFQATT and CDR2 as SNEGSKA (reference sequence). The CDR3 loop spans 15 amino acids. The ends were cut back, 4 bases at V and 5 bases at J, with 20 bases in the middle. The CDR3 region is CSAKGDRQSKETQYF. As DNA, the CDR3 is TGCAGTGCTAAGGGGGACCGACAGTCAAAGGAGACCCAGTACTTC.

The CDR3 sequence is CAITGQGLYGYTF. DNA for the CDR3: TGTGCCATCACAGGACAGGGTTTATATGGCTACACCTTC. V usage is TRBV10-3 and J usage is TRBJ1-2; TRBD1 matches at 8 bases. The CDR3 totals 13 residues. J lost 5 bases, V lost 7 bases, and 6 bases had no gene match. Germline CDR1 is ENHRY and CDR2 is SYGVKD.

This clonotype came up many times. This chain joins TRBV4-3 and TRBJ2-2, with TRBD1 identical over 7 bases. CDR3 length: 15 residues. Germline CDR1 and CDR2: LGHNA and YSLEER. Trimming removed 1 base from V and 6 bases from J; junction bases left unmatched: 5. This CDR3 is CASSQATGQPGELFF. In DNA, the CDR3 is TGCGCCAGCAGCCAAGCAACGGGACAGCCCGGGGAGCTGTTTTTT.

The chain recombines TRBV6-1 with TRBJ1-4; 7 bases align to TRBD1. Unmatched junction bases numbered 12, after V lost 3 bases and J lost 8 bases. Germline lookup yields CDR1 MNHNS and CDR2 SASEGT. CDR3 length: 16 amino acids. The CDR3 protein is CASSDPNRGGNEKLFF. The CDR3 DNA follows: TGTGCCAGCAGTGACCCAAACAGGGGTGGGAACGAAAAACTGTTTTTT.

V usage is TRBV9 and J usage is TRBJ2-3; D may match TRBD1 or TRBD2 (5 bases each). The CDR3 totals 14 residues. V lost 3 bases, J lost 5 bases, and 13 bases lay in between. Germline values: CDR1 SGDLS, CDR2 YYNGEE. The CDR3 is CASSEGPEGDTQYF. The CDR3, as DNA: TGTGCCAGCAGCGAGGGGCCAGAGGGAGATACGCAGTATTTT. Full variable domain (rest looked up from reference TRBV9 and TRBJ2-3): DSGVTQTPKHLITATGQRVTLRCSPRSGDLSVYWYQQSLDQGLQFLIQYYNGEERAKGNILERFSAQQFPDLHSELNLSSLELGDSALYFCASSEGPEGDTQYFGPGTRLTVL.

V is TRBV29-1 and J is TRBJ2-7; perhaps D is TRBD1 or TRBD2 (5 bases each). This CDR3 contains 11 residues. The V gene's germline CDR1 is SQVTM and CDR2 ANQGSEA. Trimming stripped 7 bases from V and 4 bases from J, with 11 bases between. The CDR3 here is CSGIWGYEQYV. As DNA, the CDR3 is TGCAGCGGGATCTGGGGGTACGAGCAGTACGTC.

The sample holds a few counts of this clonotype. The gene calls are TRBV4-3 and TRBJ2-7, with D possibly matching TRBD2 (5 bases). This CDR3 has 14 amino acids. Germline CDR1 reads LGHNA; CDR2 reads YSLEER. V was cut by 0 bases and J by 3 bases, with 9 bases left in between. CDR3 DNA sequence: TGCGCCAGCAGCCAAGATCGCGGGCACTACGAGCAGTACTTC. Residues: CASSQDRGHYEQYF.

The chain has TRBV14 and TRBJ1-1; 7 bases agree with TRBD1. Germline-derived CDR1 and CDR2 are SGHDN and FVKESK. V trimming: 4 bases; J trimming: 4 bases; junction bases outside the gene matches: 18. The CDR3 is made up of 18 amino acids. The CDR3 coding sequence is TGTGCCAGCAGCCGCAACTTCGGACAGGAAAGACGGGTCACTGAAGCTTTCTTT. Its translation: CASSRNFGQERRVTEAFF.

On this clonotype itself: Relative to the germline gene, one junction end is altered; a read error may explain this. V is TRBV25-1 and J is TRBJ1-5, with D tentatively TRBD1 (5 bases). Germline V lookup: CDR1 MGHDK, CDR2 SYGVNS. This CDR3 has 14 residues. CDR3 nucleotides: TGTGCCAGCCGGGCAGGGCAACCCAATCAGCCCAAGCATTTT. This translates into CASRAGQPNQPKHF. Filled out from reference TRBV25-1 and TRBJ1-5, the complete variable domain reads EADIYQTPRYLVIGTGKKITLECSQTMGHDKMYWYQQDPGMELHLIHYSYGVNSTEKGDLSSESTVSRIRTEHFPLTLESARPSHTSQYLCASRAGQPNQPKHFGDGTRLSIL.

CDR3 nucleotides: TGTGCCAGCAGTGACCCGGGACAGGGGGCGAGGACTGAAGCTTTCTTT. Its protein is CASSDPGQGARTEAFF. The V call is TRBV2, the J call TRBJ1-1, with 12 bases fitting TRBD1. Germline CDR1 SNHLY, CDR2 FYNNEI. The CDR3 length is 16 residues. After removal of 3 bases from V and 5 bases from J, the junction contained 7 bases not matched to a gene.

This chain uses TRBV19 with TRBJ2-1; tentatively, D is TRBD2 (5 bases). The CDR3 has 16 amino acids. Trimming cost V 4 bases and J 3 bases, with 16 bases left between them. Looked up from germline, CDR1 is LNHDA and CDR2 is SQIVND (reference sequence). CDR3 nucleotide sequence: TGTGCCAGTAGTAAGAGGGCCGGAGCGGACTACAATGAGCAGTTCTTC. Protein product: CASSKRAGADYNEQFF.

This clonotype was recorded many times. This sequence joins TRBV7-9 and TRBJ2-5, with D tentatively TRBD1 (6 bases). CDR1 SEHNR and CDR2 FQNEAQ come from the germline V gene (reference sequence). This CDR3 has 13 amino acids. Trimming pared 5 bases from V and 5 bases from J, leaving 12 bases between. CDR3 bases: TGTGCCAGCAGCCCGACAGGCATGGAGACCCAGTACTTC. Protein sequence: CASSPTGMETQYF. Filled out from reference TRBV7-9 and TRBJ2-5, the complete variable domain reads DTGVSQNPRHKITKRGQNVTFRCDPISEHNRLYWYRQTLGQGPEFLTYFQNEAQLEKSRLLSDRFSAERPKGSFSTLEIQRTEQGDSAMYLCASSPTGMETQYFGPGTRLLVL.

DNA for the CDR3: TGTGCCAGCACCCCTTTGGGACGGATGAACACTGAAGCTTTCTTT. It translates to CASTPLGRMNTEAFF. The chain employs TRBV2 and TRBJ1-1; TRBD1 might be the D (5 bases). Trimming took off 7 bases at V and 0 bases at J, with 15 bases between the two ends. CDR1 and CDR2 (germline): SNHLY, FYNNEI. The CDR3 runs 15 residues.

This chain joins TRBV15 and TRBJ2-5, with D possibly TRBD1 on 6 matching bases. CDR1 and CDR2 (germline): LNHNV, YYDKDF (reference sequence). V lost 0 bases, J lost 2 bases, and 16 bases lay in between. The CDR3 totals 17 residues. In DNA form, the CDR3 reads TGTGCCACCAGCAGAGATTTAGGCGGACAGAGGCAAGAGACCCAGTACTTC. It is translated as CATSRDLGGQRQETQYF.

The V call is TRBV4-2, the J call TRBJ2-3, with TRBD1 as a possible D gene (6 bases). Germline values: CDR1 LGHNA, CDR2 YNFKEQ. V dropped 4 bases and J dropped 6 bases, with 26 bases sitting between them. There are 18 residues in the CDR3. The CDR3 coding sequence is TGTGCCAGCAGCCCTGGTGGGGGCCGGGGTCTTTCACGTGATACGCAGTATTTT. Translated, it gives CASSPGGGRGLSRDTQYF.

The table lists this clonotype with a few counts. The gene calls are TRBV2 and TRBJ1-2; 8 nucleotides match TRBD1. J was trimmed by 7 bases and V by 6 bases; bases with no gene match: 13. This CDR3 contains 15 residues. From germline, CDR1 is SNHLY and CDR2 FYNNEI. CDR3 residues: CASRAGQGLEPGYTF. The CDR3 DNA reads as TGTGCCAGCAGGGCAGGACAGGGACTCGAGCCTGGCTACACCTTC.

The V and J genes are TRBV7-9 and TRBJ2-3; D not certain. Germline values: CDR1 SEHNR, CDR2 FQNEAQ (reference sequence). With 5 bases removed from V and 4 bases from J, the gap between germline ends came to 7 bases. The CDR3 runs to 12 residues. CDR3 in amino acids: CASSRRADTQYF. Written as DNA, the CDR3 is TGTGCCAGCAGCCGCCGCGCAGATACGCAGTATTTT.

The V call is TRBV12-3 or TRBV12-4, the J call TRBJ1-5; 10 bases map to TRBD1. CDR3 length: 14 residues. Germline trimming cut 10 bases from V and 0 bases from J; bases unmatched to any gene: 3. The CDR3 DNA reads TGTGCCACCGGGACAGGGGATAGCAATCAGCCCCAGCATTTT. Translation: CATGTGDSNQPQHF.

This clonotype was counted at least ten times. In DNA, the CDR3 is TGCGCCAGCAGCCATCCCGGGACACGGTATCAGCCCCAGCATTTT. Translated: CASSHPGTRYQPQHF. The chain links TRBV4-1 to TRBJ1-5; maybe TRBD1 (6 bases). Germline V lookup: CDR1 MGHRA, CDR2 YSYEKL. Trimming pared 3 bases from V and 5 bases from J, leaving 14 bases between. The CDR3 has 15 amino acids.